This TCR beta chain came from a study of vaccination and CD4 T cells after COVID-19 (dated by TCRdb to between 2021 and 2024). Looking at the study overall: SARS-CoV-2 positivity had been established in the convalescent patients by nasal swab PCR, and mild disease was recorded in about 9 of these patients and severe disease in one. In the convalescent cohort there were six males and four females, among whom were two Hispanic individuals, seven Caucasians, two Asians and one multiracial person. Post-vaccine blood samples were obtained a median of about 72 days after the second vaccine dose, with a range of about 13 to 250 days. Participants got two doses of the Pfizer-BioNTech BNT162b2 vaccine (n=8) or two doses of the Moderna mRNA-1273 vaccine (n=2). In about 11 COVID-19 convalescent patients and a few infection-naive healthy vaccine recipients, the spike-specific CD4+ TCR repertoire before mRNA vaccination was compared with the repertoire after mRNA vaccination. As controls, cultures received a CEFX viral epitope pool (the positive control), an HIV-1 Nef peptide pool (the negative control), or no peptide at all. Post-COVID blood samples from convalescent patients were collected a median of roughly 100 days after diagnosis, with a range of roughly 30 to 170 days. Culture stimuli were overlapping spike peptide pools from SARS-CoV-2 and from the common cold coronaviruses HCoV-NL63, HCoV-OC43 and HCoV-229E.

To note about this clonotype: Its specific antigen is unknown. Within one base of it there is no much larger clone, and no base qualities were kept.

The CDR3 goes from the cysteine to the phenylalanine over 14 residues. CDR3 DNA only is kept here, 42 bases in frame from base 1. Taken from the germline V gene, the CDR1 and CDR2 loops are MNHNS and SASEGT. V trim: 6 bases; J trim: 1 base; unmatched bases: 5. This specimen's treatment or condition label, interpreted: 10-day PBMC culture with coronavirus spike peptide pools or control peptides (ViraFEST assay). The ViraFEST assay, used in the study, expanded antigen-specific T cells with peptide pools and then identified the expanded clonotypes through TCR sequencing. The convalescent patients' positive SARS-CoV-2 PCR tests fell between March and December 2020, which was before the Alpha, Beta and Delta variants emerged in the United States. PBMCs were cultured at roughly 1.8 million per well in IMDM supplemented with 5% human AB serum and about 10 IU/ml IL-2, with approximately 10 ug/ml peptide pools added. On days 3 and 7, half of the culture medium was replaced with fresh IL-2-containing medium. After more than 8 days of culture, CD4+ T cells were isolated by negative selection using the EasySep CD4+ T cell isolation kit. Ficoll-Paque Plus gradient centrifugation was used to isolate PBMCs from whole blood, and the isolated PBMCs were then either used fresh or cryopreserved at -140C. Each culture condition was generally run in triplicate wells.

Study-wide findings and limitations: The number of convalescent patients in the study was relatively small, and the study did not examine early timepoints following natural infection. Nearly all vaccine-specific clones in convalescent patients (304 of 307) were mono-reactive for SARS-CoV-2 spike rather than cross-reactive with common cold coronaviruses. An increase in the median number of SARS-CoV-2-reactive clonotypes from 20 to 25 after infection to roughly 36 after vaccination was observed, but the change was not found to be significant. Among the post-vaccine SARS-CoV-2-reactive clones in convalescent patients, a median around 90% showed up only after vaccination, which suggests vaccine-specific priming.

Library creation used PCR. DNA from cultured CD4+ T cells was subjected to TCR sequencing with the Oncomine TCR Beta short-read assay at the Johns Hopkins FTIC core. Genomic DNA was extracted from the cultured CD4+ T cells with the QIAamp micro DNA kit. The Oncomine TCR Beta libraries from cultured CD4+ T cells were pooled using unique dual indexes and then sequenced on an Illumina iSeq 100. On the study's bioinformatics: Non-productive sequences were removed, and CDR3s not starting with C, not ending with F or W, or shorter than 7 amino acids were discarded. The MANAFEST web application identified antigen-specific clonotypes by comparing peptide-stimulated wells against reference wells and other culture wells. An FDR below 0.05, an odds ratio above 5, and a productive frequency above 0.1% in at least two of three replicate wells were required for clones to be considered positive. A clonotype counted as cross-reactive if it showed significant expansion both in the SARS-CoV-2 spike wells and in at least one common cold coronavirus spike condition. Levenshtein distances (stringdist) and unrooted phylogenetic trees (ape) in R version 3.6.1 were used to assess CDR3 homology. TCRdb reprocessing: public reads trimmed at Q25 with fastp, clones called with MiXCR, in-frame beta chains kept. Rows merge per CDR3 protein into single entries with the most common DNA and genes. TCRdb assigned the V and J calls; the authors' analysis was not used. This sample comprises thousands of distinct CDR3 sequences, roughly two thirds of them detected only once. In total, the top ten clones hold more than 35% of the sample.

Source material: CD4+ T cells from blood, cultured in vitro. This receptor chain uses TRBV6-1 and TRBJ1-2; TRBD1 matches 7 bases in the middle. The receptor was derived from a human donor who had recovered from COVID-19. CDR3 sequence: CASRPTGSNYGYTF. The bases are TGTGCCAGCAGACCGACAGGGAGTAACTATGGCTACACCTTC.